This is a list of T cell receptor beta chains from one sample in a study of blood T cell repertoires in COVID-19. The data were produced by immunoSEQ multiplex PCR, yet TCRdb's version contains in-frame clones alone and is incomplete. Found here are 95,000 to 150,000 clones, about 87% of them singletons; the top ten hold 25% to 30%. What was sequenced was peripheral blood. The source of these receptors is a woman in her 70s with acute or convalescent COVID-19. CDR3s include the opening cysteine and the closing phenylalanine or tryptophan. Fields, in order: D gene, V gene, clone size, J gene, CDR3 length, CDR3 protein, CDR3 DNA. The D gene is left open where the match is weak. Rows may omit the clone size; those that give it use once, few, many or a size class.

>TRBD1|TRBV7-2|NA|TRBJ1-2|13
CASSRQGRYGYTF
TGTGCCAGCAGCAGACAGGGTCGGTATGGCTACACCTTC
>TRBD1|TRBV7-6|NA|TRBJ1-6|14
CASSQTGGNSPLHF
TGTGCCAGCAGCCAAACAGGGGGCAATTCACCCCTCCACTTT
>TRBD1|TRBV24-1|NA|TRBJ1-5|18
CATSDARTGTGLGQPQHF
TGTGCCACCAGTGATGCCCGAACCGGGACAGGGTTAGGACAGCCCCAGCATTTT
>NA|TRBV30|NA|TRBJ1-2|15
CAWSAYRTLYYGYTF
TGTGCCTGGAGTGCGTACCGAACTCTATACTATGGCTACACCTTC
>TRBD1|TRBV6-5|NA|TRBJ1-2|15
CASRDPGQGTFGYTF
TGTGCCAGCAGGGATCCTGGACAGGGGACTTTTGGCTACACCTTC
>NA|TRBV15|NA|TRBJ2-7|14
CATSRYGLPYEQYF
TGTGCCACCAGCAGGTATGGACTTCCCTACGAGCAGTACTTC
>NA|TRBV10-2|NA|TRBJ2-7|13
CASMGAAPYEQYF
TGCGCCAGCATGGGGGCAGCTCCTTACGAGCAGTACTTC
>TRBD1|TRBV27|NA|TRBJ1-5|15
CASRYRGGFNQPQHF
TGTGCCAGCCGCTACAGGGGGGGGTTCAATCAGCCCCAGCATTTT
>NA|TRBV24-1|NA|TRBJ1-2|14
CATSDPGTNYGYTF
TGTGCCACCAGTGACCCAGGGACTAACTATGGCTACACCTTC
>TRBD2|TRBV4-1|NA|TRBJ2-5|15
CASSPERTSRETQYF
TGCGCCAGCAGCCCTGAACGGACTAGCCGCGAGACCCAGTACTTC
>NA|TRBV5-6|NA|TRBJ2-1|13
CASSLAGFAEQFF
TGTGCCAGCAGCTTGGCAGGGTTTGCTGAGCAGTTCTTC
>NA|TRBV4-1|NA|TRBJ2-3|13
CASSQELKDTQYF
TGCGCCAGCAGCCAAGAACTCAAAGATACGCAGTATTTT
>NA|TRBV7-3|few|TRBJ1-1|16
CARNDMQQDTNTEAFF
TGTGCCAGAAATGACATGCAACAGGATACGAACACTGAAGCTTTCTTT
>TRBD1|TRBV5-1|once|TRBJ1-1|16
CASSLDPADRDPEAFF
TGCGCCAGCAGCTTGGATCCGGCGGACAGGGATCCTGAAGCTTTCTTT
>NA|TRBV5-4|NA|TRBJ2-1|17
CASSIPGRVFSHNEQFF
TGTGCCAGCAGTATACCGGGTCGCGTTTTCTCCCACAATGAGCAGTTCTTC
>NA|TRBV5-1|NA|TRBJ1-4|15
CASSLRGGGIEKLFF
TGCGCCAGCAGCTTGAGGGGTGGAGGGATTGAAAAACTGTTTTTT
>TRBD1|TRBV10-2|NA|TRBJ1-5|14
CASRGDRGWQPQHF
TGCGCCAGCAGAGGGGACAGGGGGTGGCAGCCCCAGCATTTT
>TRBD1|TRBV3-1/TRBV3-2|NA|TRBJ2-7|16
CASSQEWDRESYEQYF
TGTGCCAGCAGCCAAGAGTGGGACAGAGAGTCCTACGAGCAGTACTTC
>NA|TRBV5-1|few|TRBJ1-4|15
CASSLAGNAEEKLFF
TGCGCCAGCAGCTTGGCGGGGAACGCTGAAGAAAAACTGTTTTTT
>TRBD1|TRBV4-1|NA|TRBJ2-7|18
CASSQAFFPGTGSYEQYF
TGCGCCAGCAGCCAAGCTTTTTTTCCCGGGACAGGGTCGTACGAGCAGTACTTC
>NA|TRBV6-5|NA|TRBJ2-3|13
CASSPPGTDTQYF
TGTGCCAGCAGTCCCCCGGGAACAGATACGCAGTATTTT
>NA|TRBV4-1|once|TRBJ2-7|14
CASSQGGGTYEQYF
TGCGCCAGCAGCCAAGGGGGCGGAACCTACGAGCAGTACTTC
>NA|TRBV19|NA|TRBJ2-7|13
CASAQGHTYEQYF
TGTGCCAGTGCACAGGGACACACCTACGAGCAGTACTTC
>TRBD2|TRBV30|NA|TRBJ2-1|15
CAWSVGAGGPEWQFF
TGTGCCTGGAGTGTAGGGGCGGGGGGGCCAGAATGGCAGTTCTTC
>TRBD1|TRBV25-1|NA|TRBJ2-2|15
CASTRGTGVTGELFF
TGTGCCAGCACCAGAGGGACAGGGGTTACCGGGGAGCTGTTTTTT
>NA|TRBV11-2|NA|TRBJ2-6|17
CASSLRGGAGGANVLTF
TGTGCCAGCAGCTTAAGGGGGGGCGCAGGTGGGGCCAACGTCCTGACTTTC
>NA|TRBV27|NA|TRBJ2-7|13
CASKREGTYEQYF
TGTGCCAGCAAACGTGAGGGTACCTACGAGCAGTACTTC
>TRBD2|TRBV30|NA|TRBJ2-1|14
CAGASGGPPNEQFF
TGTGCTGGGGCTAGCGGGGGACCTCCCAATGAGCAGTTCTTC
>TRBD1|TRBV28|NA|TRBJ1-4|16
CASSFGTGLRNEKLFF
TGTGCCAGCAGTTTCGGGACAGGGTTACGGAATGAAAAACTGTTTTTT
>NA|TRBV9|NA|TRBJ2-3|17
CASSVGTTHTPVDTQYF
TGTGCCAGCAGCGTAGGGACTACCCACACTCCAGTAGATACGCAGTATTTT
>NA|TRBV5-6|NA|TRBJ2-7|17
CASSLSRRSAKYYEQYF
TGTGCCAGCAGCTTGAGTAGGAGGTCCGCCAAGTATTACGAGCAGTACTTC
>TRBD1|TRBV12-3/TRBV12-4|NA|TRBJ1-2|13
CASNRGEEDGYTF
TGTGCCAGCAACAGGGGGGAGGAGGATGGCTACACCTTC
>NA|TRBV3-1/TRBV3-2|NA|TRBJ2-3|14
CASSPASGTDTQYF
TGTGCCAGCAGCCCGGCTAGCGGCACAGATACGCAGTATTTT
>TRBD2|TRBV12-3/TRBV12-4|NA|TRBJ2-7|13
CASSSSGGYEQYF
TGTGCCAGCAGCTCTAGCGGGGGATACGAGCAGTACTTC
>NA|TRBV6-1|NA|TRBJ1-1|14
CASSEPTVNTEAFF
TGTGCCAGCAGTGAACCTACAGTGAACACTGAAGCTTTCTTT
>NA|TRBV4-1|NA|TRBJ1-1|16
CASSQVGGLRSSEAFF
TGCGCCAGCAGCCAAGTGGGGGGATTACGAAGCTCTGAAGCTTTCTTT
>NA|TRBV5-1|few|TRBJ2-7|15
CASSSEWQGIYEQYF
TGCGCCAGCAGCTCCGAATGGCAGGGAATCTACGAGCAGTACTTC
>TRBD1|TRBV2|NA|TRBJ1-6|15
CASSERDSNETPLHF
TGTGCCAGCAGTGAAAGGGACAGCAACGAAACCCCCCTCCACTTT
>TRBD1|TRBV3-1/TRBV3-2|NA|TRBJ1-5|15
CASSPTGGEDQPQHF
TGTGCCAGCAGCCCGACAGGGGGCGAGGATCAGCCCCAGCATTTT
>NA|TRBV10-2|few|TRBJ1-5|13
CASSVGRGQPQHF
TGCGCCAGCAGTGTGGGGAGAGGCCAGCCCCAGCATTTT
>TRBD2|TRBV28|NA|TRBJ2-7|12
CASSRDYVEQYF
TGTGCCAGCAGTCGGGACTATGTCGAGCAGTACTTC
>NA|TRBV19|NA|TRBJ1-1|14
CASSMGRLNTEAFF
TGTGCCAGTAGTATGGGGAGGCTGAACACTGAAGCTTTCTTT
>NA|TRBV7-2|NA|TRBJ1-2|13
CASSPSPGYGYTF
TGTGCCAGCAGCCCATCTCCAGGGTATGGCTACACCTTC
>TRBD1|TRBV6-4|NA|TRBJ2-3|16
CASSRSTGVNTDTQYF
TGTGCCAGCAGCCGATCGACAGGGGTGAACACAGATACGCAGTATTTT